This TCR beta chain was sequenced in a study of cytomegalovirus exposure and HLA in healthy donors. This CDR3 comprises 13 residues. Deletions cut 3 bases from V and 5 bases from J, with 11 bases between. Per the germline V gene, CDR1 is SGHTA and CDR2 is FQGNSA. With 60 Vbeta and 13 Jbeta primers, the PCR was carried out. Only in-frame clones appear in the TCRdb table, and some are missing; sequencing was by immunoSEQ multiplex PCR. The sample has over 150,000 clones, about 77% seen once; the top ten hold about 4.6%. Study outcomes and limitations: Most sequenced TCRs were rare (though some public TCRs occurred in many donors). The majority of CMV-associated TCR beta chains were reported as apparently HLA-restricted in a later analysis. The study flagged around 150 TCR beta chains as cytomegalovirus-associated.

In this sample, this clone turned up a few times. The antigen remains undetermined. The V and J genes are TRBV7-2 and TRBJ2-7; a possible D gene is TRBD1 (6 bases). The sequenced material came from PBMCs. This receptor was taken from a man younger than 45 in good health and CMV-seropositive. The CDR3 loop is CASSFNRDHEQYF. The DNA of the CDR3 is TGTGCCAGCAGCTTTAACAGGGACCACGAGCAGTACTTC.